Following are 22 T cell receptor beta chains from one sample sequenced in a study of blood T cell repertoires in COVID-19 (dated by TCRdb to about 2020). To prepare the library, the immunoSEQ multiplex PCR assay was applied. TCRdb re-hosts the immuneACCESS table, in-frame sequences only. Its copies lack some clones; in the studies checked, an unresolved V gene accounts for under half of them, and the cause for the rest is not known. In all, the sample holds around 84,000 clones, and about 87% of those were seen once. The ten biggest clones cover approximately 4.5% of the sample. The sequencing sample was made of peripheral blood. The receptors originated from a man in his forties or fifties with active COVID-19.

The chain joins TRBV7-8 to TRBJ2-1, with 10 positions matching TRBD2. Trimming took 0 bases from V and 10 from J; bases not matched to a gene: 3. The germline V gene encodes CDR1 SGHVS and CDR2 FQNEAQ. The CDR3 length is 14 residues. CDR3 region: CASSLALGLAEQFF. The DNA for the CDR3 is TGTGCCAGCAGCTTAGCCCTGGGACTAGCGGAGCAGTTCTTC.

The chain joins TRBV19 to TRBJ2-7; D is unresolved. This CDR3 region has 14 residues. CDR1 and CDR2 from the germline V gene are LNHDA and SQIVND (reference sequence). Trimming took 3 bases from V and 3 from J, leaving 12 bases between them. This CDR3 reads CASSIGTADYEQYF. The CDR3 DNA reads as TGTGCCAGTAGTATCGGTACAGCCGACTACGAGCAGTACTTC. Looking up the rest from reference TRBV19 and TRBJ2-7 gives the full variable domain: DGGITQSPKYLFRKEGQNVTLSCEQNLNHDAMYWYRQDPGQGLRLIYYSQIVNDFQKGDIAEGYSVSREKKESFPLTVTSAQKNPTAFYLCASSIGTADYEQYFGPGTRLTVT.

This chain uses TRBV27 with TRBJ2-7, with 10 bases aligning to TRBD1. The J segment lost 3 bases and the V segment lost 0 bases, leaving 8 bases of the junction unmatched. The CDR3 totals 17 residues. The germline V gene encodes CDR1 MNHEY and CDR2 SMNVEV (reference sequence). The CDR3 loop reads CASSLSGPGQGNYEQYF. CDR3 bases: TGTGCCAGCAGTTTATCTGGGCCGGGACAGGGGAACTACGAGCAGTACTTC.

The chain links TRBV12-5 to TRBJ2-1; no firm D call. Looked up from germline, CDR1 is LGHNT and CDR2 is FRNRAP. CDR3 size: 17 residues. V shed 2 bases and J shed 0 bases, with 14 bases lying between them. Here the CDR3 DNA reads TGTGCTAGTGGTTTGCCATCCTACAGCCTCTCCTACAATGAGCAGTTCTTC. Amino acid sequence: CASGLPSYSLSYNEQFF.

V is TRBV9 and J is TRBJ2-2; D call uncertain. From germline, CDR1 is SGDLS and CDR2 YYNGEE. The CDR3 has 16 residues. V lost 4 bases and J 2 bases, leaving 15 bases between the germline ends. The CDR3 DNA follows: TGTGCCAGCAGCCCCACCGTGGGCAGAAACACCGGGGAGCTGTTTTTT. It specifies CASSPTVGRNTGELFF. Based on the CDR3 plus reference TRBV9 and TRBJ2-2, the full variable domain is DSGVTQTPKHLITATGQRVTLRCSPRSGDLSVYWYQQSLDQGLQFLIQYYNGEERAKGNILERFSAQQFPDLHSELNLSSLELGDSALYFCASSPTVGRNTGELFFGEGSRLTVL.

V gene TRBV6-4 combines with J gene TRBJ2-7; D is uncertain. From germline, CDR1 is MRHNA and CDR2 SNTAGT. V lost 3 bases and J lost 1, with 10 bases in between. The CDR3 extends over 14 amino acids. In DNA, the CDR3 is TGTGCCAGCAGTGAAGACTTTCTATCCTACGAGCAGTACTTC. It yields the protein CASSEDFLSYEQYF.

The CDR3 nucleotides are TGTGCCAGCAGCGACGAGCCAGGGACTGGAAACACCATATATTTT. It specifies CASSDEPGTGNTIYF. The chain joins TRBV9 to TRBJ1-3, with D tentatively TRBD1 (5 bases). This CDR3 is built from 15 residues. CDR1 SGDLS and CDR2 YYNGEE come from the germline V gene. Trimming removed 3 bases from V and 2 bases from J, with 12 bases in between.

CDR3 sequence: CATSVGGLDEQFF. Written as DNA, the CDR3 is TGTGCCACCAGTGTGGGGGGGCTGGATGAGCAGTTCTTC. The J gene is TRBJ2-1, the V gene TRBV24-1, with D perhaps TRBD2 (7 bases). V was clipped by 5 bases and J by 8 bases, with 12 bases between them. Germline V lookup: CDR1 KGHDR, CDR2 SFDVKD. CDR3 length: 13 amino acids.

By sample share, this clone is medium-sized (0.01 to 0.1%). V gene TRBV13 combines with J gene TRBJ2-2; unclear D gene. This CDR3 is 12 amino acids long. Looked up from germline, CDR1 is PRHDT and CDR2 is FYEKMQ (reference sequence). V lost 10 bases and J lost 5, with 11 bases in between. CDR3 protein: CATGTLTGELFF. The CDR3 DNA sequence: TGTGCCACAGGAACTTTGACCGGGGAGCTGTTTTTT.

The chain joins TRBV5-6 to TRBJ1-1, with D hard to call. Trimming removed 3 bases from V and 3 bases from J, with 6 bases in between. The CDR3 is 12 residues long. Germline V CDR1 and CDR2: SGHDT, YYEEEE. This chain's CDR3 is CASSSQYTEAFF. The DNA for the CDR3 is TGTGCCAGCAGCTCACAATACACTGAAGCTTTCTTT.

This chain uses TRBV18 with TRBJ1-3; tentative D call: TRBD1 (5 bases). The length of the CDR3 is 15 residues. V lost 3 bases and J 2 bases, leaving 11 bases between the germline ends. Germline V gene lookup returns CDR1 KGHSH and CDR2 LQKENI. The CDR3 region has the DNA TGTGCCAGCTCACCGGGTGTGGGGCCTGGAAACACCATATATTTT. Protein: CASSPGVGPGNTIYF.

The CDR3 is CAISGLMYTEAFF. CDR3 nucleotide sequence: TGTGCCATCAGTGGGCTGATGTACACTGAAGCTTTCTTT. The chain joins TRBV10-3 to TRBJ1-1; D unclear. This CDR3 region has 13 residues. V was cut by 4 bases and J by 3 bases, with 9 bases left in between. From germline, CDR1 is ENHRY and CDR2 SYGVKD.

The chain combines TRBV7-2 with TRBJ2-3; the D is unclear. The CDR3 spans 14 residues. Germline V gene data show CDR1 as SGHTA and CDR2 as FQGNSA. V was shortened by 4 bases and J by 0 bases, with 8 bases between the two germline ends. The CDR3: CASSSVDSTDTQYF. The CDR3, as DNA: TGTGCCAGCAGCTCAGTTGATAGCACAGATACGCAGTATTTT.

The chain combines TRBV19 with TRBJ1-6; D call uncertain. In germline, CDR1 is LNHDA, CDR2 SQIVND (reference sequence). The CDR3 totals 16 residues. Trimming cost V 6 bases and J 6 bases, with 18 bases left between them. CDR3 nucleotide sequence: TGTGCCAGTAGCCTAGGAGGCACCGGAACTAATTCACCCCTCCACTTT. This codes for CASSLGGTGTNSPLHF. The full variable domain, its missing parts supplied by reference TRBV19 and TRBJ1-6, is DGGITQSPKYLFRKEGQNVTLSCEQNLNHDAMYWYRQDPGQGLRLIYYSQIVNDFQKGDIAEGYSVSREKKESFPLTVTSAQKNPTAFYLCASSLGGTGTNSPLHFGNGTRLTVT.

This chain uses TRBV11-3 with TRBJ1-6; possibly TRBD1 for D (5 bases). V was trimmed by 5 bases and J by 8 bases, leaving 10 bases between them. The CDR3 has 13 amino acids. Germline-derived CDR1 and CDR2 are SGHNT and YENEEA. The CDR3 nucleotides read TGTGCCAGCAGCCTACCGGGGGATTCACCCCTCCACTTT. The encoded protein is CASSLPGDSPLHF.

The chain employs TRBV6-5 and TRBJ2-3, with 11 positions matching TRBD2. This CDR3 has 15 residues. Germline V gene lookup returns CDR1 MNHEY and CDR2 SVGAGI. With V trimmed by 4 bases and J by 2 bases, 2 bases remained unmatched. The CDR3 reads CASSLAGGYTDTQYF. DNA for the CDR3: TGTGCCAGCAGTTTAGCGGGGGGGTACACAGATACGCAGTATTTT.

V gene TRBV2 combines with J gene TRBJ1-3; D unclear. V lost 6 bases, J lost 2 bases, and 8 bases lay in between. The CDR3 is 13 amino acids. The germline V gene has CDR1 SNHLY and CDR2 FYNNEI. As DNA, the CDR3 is TGTGCCAGCAGCGCCCAGGCTGGAAACACCATATATTTT. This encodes CASSAQAGNTIYF.

The CDR3 DNA follows: TGTGCCAGCAGTTTAGTGGGAGACGGCTACACCTTC. Protein product: CASSLVGDGYTF. V gene TRBV28 combines with J gene TRBJ1-2; D unresolved. The CDR3 runs 12 residues. Germline assignment: CDR1 MDHEN and CDR2 SYDVKM. Trimming pared 2 bases from V and 8 bases from J, leaving 9 bases between.

In nucleotides, the CDR3 is TGTGCCAGCAGTGAGTCAGGTTTTAACTATGGCTACACCTTC. It specifies CASSESGFNYGYTF. The chain has TRBV2 and TRBJ1-2; D remains unclear. Germline CDR1 and CDR2: SNHLY and FYNNEI. Trimming left V 3 bases short and J 1 base short, with 9 bases between. The CDR3 totals 14 residues. Supplemented by reference TRBV2 and TRBJ1-2, the full variable domain reads EPEVTQTPSHQVTQMGQEVILRCVPISNHLYFYWYRQILGQKVEFLVSFYNNEISEKSEIFDDQFSVERPDGSNFTLKIRSTKLEDSAMYFCASSESGFNYGYTFGSGTRLTVV.

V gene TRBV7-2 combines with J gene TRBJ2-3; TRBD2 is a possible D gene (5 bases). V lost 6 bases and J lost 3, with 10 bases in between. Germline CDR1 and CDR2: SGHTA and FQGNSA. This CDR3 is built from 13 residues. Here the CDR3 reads CASSRPGTDTQYF. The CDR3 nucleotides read TGTGCCAGCAGTCGCCCGGGGACAGATACGCAGTATTTT.

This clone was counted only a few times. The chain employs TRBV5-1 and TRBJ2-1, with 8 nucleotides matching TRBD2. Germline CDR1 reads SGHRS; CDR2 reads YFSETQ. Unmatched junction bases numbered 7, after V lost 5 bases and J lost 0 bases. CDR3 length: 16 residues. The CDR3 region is CASSFTSGSSYNEQFF. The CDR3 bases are TGCGCCAGCAGTTTTACTAGCGGAAGCTCCTACAATGAGCAGTTCTTC.

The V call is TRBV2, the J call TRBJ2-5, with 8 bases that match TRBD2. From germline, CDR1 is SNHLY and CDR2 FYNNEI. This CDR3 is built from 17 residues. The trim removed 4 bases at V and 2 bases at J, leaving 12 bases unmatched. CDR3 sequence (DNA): TGTGCCAGCAGTGCCTCTAGAGCTAGCGGGCTACAAGAGACCCAGTACTTC. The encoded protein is CASSASRASGLQETQYF.